A selection of T cell receptor beta chains follows, all from one sample in a study of blood T cell repertoires in COVID-19. TCRdb keeps only in-frame clones here, not all; method: immunoSEQ multiplex PCR. The sample consists of about 150,000 clones, 80% of them appearing once. The sample comprised peripheral blood. All receptors derive from a man in his sixties with acute or convalescent COVID-19. Each CDR3 is given with its conserved first and last residue. D genes are given only for firm matches. Size tells how often a clone was seen (once, few, many) or the class of an expanded clone, and some rows leave it out.

>TRBV4-2|.|TRBD2|TRBJ2-2
TGTGCCAGCAGCCAAGATATGGTGGCTAGCGGGACCACCGGGGAGCTGTTTTTT
CASSQDMVASGTTGELFF
>TRBV28|.|.|TRBJ1-2
TGTGCCAGCAGTCGGGGGAACTATGGCTACACCTTC
CASSRGNYGYTF
>TRBV2|.|.|TRBJ1-2
TGTGCCAGCAGTGGTACAGGGAACTATGGCTACACCTTC
CASSGTGNYGYTF
>TRBV19|few|TRBD1|TRBJ1-4
TGTGCCAGTAGTAAGCGACAGGGGAATAGTAATGAAAAACTGTTTTTT
CASSKRQGNSNEKLFF
>TRBV6-7|.|TRBD2|TRBJ2-1
TGTGCCAGCAGTTACTCGACTAGCGGGAGAACCGTATATGAGCAGTTCTTC
CASSYSTSGRTVYEQFF
>TRBV2|few|.|TRBJ2-3
TGTGCCAGCAGTGCACTAGAAACAGATACGCAGTATTTT
CASSALETDTQYF
>TRBV19|.|TRBD1|TRBJ2-4
TGTGCCAGTAGTATTGATGGACAGGCTAATGGCAGGGCCAAAAACATTCAGTACTTC
CASSIDGQANGRAKNIQYF
>TRBV3-1/TRBV3-2|.|.|TRBJ2-1
TGTGCCAGCAGCCAAGAAGGGGTGGCCTACAATGAGCAGTTCTTC
CASSQEGVAYNEQFF
>TRBV7-3|.|.|TRBJ2-1
TGTGCCAGCAGCTTACTAGGACGCCGGGGGAATGAGCAGTTCTTC
CASSLLGRRGNEQFF
>TRBV6-6|.|.|TRBJ2-1
TGTGCCAGCAGTTACTCCATTTCGTTCGGTGAGCAGTTCTTC
CASSYSISFGEQFF
>TRBV5-4|few|TRBD2|TRBJ2-3
TGTGCCAGCAGCTTGGGCGATGCTAGCGGGGGATATACGCAGTATTTT
CASSLGDASGGYTQYF
>TRBV7-2|.|TRBD2|TRBJ2-2
TGTGCCAGCAGCCCGGGACTATCTAGCGGGGAGCTGTTTTTT
CASSPGLSSGELFF
>TRBV18|.|TRBD1|TRBJ2-7
TGTGCCAGCTCACCGGCCCAGGGGGCCGGCGAGCAGTACTTC
CASSPAQGAGEQYF
>TRBV9|.|.|TRBJ1-1
TGTGCCAGCAGCGCCCGGGACATCTTCATGAACACTGAAGCTTTCTTT
CASSARDIFMNTEAFF
>TRBV7-9|.|.|TRBJ1-5
TGTGCCAGCAGCTCTTCTGGCAATCAGCCCCAGCATTTT
CASSSSGNQPQHF
>TRBV11-2|.|.|TRBJ1-2
TGTGCCAGCAGCTTAGGGGCCCAGATCTACGATGGCTACACCTTC
CASSLGAQIYDGYTF
>TRBV18|.|TRBD1|TRBJ1-4
TGTGCCAGCTCACCCGACAGGGTCGAAAAACTGTTTTTT
CASSPDRVEKLFF
>TRBV27|.|TRBD2|TRBJ2-5
TGTGCCAGCAGTTTATTAGCCCTCGGGGCTAGCGGAACAGAGACCCAGTACTTC
CASSLLALGASGTETQYF
>TRBV10-3|few|TRBD2|TRBJ2-7
TGTGCCTTATTAGCGGGAGTAAGGTCCTACGAGCAGTACTTC
CALLAGVRSYEQYF
>TRBV19|once|.|TRBJ2-7
TGTGCCAGTACTCCCAGCGGGCTAGTCTACGAGCAGTACTTC
CASTPSGLVYEQYF
>TRBV19|.|TRBD2|TRBJ2-7
TGTGCCAGTAGTAACTACCGGACTAGCGGGAGTAACGAGCAGTACTTC
CASSNYRTSGSNEQYF
>TRBV19|.|.|TRBJ1-1
TGTGCCAGTAGTATCGGCAGGGGGAACACTGAAGCTTTCTTT
CASSIGRGNTEAFF
>TRBV7-7|.|.|TRBJ2-2
TGTGCTAGCAGCCTAGGGGGACTACCGAACACCGGGGAGCTGTTTTTT
CASSLGGLPNTGELFF
>TRBV12-3/TRBV12-4|.|.|TRBJ2-7
TGTGCCAGCAGTTTATACAGGGACGAGCAGTACTTC
CASSLYRDEQYF
>TRBV4-1|.|.|TRBJ2-1
TGCGCCAGCAGCCACAGACAGGTACCTGAGCAGTTCTTC
CASSHRQVPEQFF
>TRBV9|once|TRBD1|TRBJ2-5
TGTGCCAGCAGCCCCGGGTACGAGGGGGCATATGAGACCCAGTACTTC
CASSPGYEGAYETQYF
>TRBV28|.|.|TRBJ2-7
TGTGCCAGCAGCCCCGCGGCCTACTACGAGCAGTACTTC
CASSPAAYYEQYF